The 26 T cell receptor beta chains listed next were all sequenced from one sample in a study of blood T cell repertoires in COVID-19. Sequencing was performed with immunoSEQ multiplex PCR; in TCRdb, only in-frame clones are kept and a portion is missing. The sample carries around 270,000 clones, less than 90% recorded once. Sequencing input: peripheral blood. The receptors stem from a man younger than 45 with active or convalescent COVID-19.

The chain links TRBV29-1 to TRBJ1-2; D may be TRBD1 (6 bases). V lost 7 bases and J 4 bases, leaving 13 bases between the germline ends. Germline V gene sequence: CDR1 SQVTM, CDR2 ANQGSEA. The CDR3 is 12 amino acids. Here the CDR3 reads CSGGDTTYGYTF. The CDR3 nucleotides are TGCAGCGGTGGGGACACTACCTATGGCTACACCTTC.

The J gene is TRBJ2-7, the V gene TRBV6-1; D gene unclear. Per germline, CDR1 MNHNS and CDR2 SASEGT. V shed 3 bases and J shed 2 bases, with 11 bases lying between them. CDR3 size: 14 residues. CDR3 in amino acids: CASSEVLKPYEQYF. The CDR3 DNA reads TGTGCCAGCAGTGAGGTTTTGAAGCCCTACGAGCAGTACTTC.

This chain connects TRBV4-3 to TRBJ1-3, with a weak D call TRBD1 (5 bases). This CDR3 is 15 amino acids long. Per germline, CDR1 LGHNA and CDR2 YSLEER. Trimming pared 1 base from V and 3 bases from J, leaving 10 bases between. The CDR3 coding sequence is TGCGCCAGCAGCCAAGGGGGGGAAGTTGGAAACACCATATATTTT. It encodes CASSQGGEVGNTIYF.

V and J are TRBV5-5 and TRBJ2-1, with 9 bases matching TRBD1. J lost 2 bases, V lost 4 bases, and 7 bases had no gene match. This CDR3 is 16 amino acids long. CDR1 is SGHKS and CDR2 is YYEKEE in the germline V gene (reference sequence). This CDR3 reads CASSAGTGHTYNEQFF. CDR3 DNA: TGTGCCAGCAGCGCTGGGACAGGGCACACCTACAATGAGCAGTTCTTC.

The genes are TRBV2 and TRBJ2-5, with D tentatively TRBD1 (5 bases). Germline V CDR1 and CDR2: SNHLY, FYNNEI. Trimming cost V 1 base and J 1 base, with 10 bases left between them. The CDR3 spans 15 residues. CDR3 nucleotides: TGTGCCAGCAGTGAAGTAGGGGCCCGCCAAGAGACCCAGTACTTC. Translated, it gives CASSEVGARQETQYF.

The rearrangement links TRBV7-9 to TRBJ1-1; no clear D gene. The germline V gene encodes CDR1 SEHNR and CDR2 FQNEAQ (reference sequence). V was pared by 4 bases and J by 3 bases, with 12 bases between. The CDR3 is 14 residues long. The CDR3 nucleotides read TGTGCCAGCAGCTCGTTAAATCAGGACACTGAAGCTTTCTTT. It yields the protein CASSSLNQDTEAFF.

This chain joins TRBV4-3 and TRBJ2-6; D remains unclear. V lost 6 bases and J 0 bases, leaving 15 bases between the germline ends. Germline V gene sequence: CDR1 LGHNA, CDR2 YSLEER. The CDR3 contains 17 residues. CDR3: CASSLTAPSSGANVLTF. The DNA of the CDR3 is TGCGCCAGCAGTCTAACAGCCCCCAGCTCTGGGGCCAACGTCCTGACTTTC.

This clone has only one observation. V and J are TRBV5-1 and TRBJ2-5; TRBD1 agrees at 7 bases. V lost 1 base, J lost 2 bases, and 5 bases stayed unmatched. Germline values: CDR1 SGHRS, CDR2 YFSETQ. The CDR3 length is 15 residues. The CDR3 region has the DNA TGCGCCAGCAGCTTGAGAGGGGGCCCACAAGAGACCCAGTACTTC. Amino acids: CASSLRGGPQETQYF.

Concerning this clone: The junction departs from the called germline gene at one end, perhaps through a read error. This chain joins TRBV2 and TRBJ1-2, with TRBD1 identical over 7 bases. The germline V gene has CDR1 SNHLY and CDR2 FYNNEI. CDR3 length equals 14 residues. The CDR3: CASREGGLDYGYTF. Here the CDR3 DNA reads TGTGCCAGCAGAGAAGGGGGCTTGGACTATGGCTACACCTTC.

The V call is TRBV6-5, the J call TRBJ2-1; D is undetermined. V was trimmed by 6 bases and J by 0 bases, leaving 6 bases between them. The length of the CDR3 is 13 residues. Germline CDR1 reads MNHEY; CDR2 reads SVGAGI. The CDR3 loop is CASSPSSYNEQFF. The CDR3 nucleotides are TGTGCCAGCAGCCCCAGCTCCTACAATGAGCAGTTCTTC.

The chain uses TRBV30 and TRBJ2-5; D perhaps matches TRBD1 (6 bases). This CDR3 contains 16 residues. Germline loops: CDR1 GTSNPN, CDR2 SVGIG (reference sequence). Trimming shortened V by 0 bases and J by 3 bases, and 17 bases separated the two germline ends. The CDR3 DNA follows: TGTGCCTGGAGTGTAGCTGTTAGGGGGACAAAAGAGACCCAGTACTTC. Its translation is CAWSVAVRGTKETQYF.

This clone was found a few times. The chain is built from TRBV9 and TRBJ1-6, with TRBD1 matching 11 bases. With V trimmed by 2 bases and J by 9 bases, 4 bases remained unmatched. This CDR3 is 15 amino acids long. Germline V gene data show CDR1 as SGDLS and CDR2 as YYNGEE. The CDR3, as DNA: TGTGCCAGCAGCGTCGGACAGGGGGCAGTTTCACCCCTCCACTTT. Protein: CASSVGQGAVSPLHF.

The genes are TRBV7-6 and TRBJ2-6; TRBD1 might be the D (5 bases). V lost 2 bases, J lost 0 bases, and 14 bases lay in between. The CDR3 spans 18 residues. Germline CDR1 and CDR2: SGHVS and FNYEAQ. The CDR3 region is CASSLYQGDVSGANVLTF. CDR3 DNA: TGTGCCAGCAGCTTATACCAGGGCGACGTCTCTGGGGCCAACGTCCTGACTTTC.

The V and J genes are TRBV7-2 and TRBJ1-1, with D possibly matching TRBD1 (5 bases). Germline lookup yields CDR1 SGHTA and CDR2 FQGNSA. Trimming removed 6 bases at V and 2 bases at J, with 13 bases between. The CDR3 contains 14 residues. Written as DNA, the CDR3 is TGTGCCAGCAGACTGGGGGGGTATAACACTGAAGCTTTCTTT. It specifies CASRLGGYNTEAFF. Full variable domain (remainder filled in from reference TRBV7-2 and TRBJ1-1): GAGVSQSPSNKVTEKGKDVELRCDPISGHTALYWYRQSLGQGLEFLIYFQGNSAPDKSGLPSDRFSAERTGGSVSTLTIQRTQQEDSAVYLCASRLGGYNTEAFFGQGTRLTVV.

V is TRBV6-5 and J is TRBJ1-4; D may be TRBD1 (6 bases). V lost 7 bases and J 5 bases, leaving 14 bases between the germline ends. Germline CDR1 is MNHEY and CDR2 is SVGAGI. The CDR3 contains 14 residues. CDR3 coding DNA: TGTGCCAGCAAGGGGACAAGCCGGAATGAAAAACTGTTTTTT. Translating it yields CASKGTSRNEKLFF.

The V gene is TRBV3-1 (or the pseudogene TRBV3-2), the J gene TRBJ2-7, with 10 bases aligning to TRBD2. Trimming at V came to 4 bases and at J to 6 bases, leaving 6 bases not matched to a gene. Germline assignment: CDR1 LGHDT and CDR2 YNNKEL (reference sequence). This CDR3 spans 14 amino acids. The CDR3 region has the DNA TGTGCCAGCAGCCTCAGCGGGGGGGCCGGCGAGCAGTACTTC. This translates into CASSLSGGAGEQYF.

The chain is built from TRBV7-9 and TRBJ1-1, with D possibly matching TRBD1 (5 bases). Germline lookup yields CDR1 SEHNR and CDR2 FQNEAQ (reference sequence). The V end lost 5 bases, the J end lost 6 bases, and 10 bases lay between the germline ends. CDR3 length: 12 amino acids. The CDR3 DNA is TGTGCCAGCAGCCCTCCGGGGGCTGAAGCTTTCTTT. It codes for CASSPPGAEAFF.

This sequence joins TRBV19 and TRBJ1-1, with 7 bases aligning to TRBD1. Germline lookup yields CDR1 LNHDA and CDR2 SQIVND (reference sequence). V trimming: 5 bases; J trimming: 4 bases; junction bases outside the gene matches: 10. This CDR3 region has 15 residues. CDR3 protein: CASSSDREKVTEAFF. In nucleotides, the CDR3 is TGTGCCAGTAGTTCCGACAGGGAAAAAGTCACTGAAGCTTTCTTT.

This clone was found once. The chain carries TRBV6-5 and TRBJ2-7, with a tentative D call TRBD2 (6 bases). V lost 4 bases and J 4 bases, leaving 17 bases between the germline ends. Germline lookup yields CDR1 MNHEY and CDR2 SVGAGI. The CDR3 runs to 15 residues. The CDR3 loop reads CASSSAQTGGYEQYF. The CDR3 DNA is TGTGCCAGCAGTTCGGCGCAAACTGGGGGGTACGAGCAGTACTTC.

The chain is built from TRBV11-1 and TRBJ2-5; 9 bases are shared with TRBD2. The CDR3 loop spans 16 amino acids. Per the germline V gene, CDR1 is SGHAT and CDR2 is FQDESV (reference sequence). V lost 4 bases to trimming and J lost 0 bases; unmatched junction nucleotides: 6. DNA of the CDR3: TGTGCCAGCAGCTATAGAGCTAGCGGGGACCAAGAGACCCAGTACTTC. Amino acids: CASSYRASGDQETQYF.

This clone was counted once. The chain joins TRBV18 to TRBJ1-1; tentatively, D is TRBD1 (6 bases). This CDR3 region has 13 residues. Per the germline V gene, CDR1 is KGHSH and CDR2 is LQKENI. V was clipped by 8 bases and J by 4 bases, with 14 bases between them. The CDR3 DNA follows: TGTGCCAGCAATCTTGAGGGGGTCACTGAAGCTTTCTTT. Protein product: CASNLEGVTEAFF.

This clone has a handful of counts. The gene calls are TRBV5-4 and TRBJ1-2; TRBD1 agrees at 9 bases. J gave up 12 bases and V 1 base, and 7 bases lay outside the gene matches. The CDR3 totals 13 residues. Germline-derived CDR1 and CDR2 are SGHNT and YYREEE (reference sequence). For the CDR3, the DNA is TGTGCCAGCAGCTTGTGGGACAGGGCTTCGAACACCTTC. The encoded protein is CASSLWDRASNTF.

The rearrangement links TRBV3-1 (or the pseudogene TRBV3-2) to TRBJ1-6; TRBD1 is a possible D gene (5 bases). The CDR3 totals 14 residues. The germline V gene encodes CDR1 LGHDT and CDR2 YNNKEL (reference sequence). V lost 1 base to trimming and J lost 9 bases, with 10 bases between them. This chain's CDR3 is CASSQGQGGSPLHF. The CDR3 DNA reads TGTGCCAGCAGCCAAGGGCAGGGAGGTTCACCCCTCCACTTT.

As concerns this clone: The sample holds other DNA sequences that translate to the same CDR3. This chain uses TRBV18 with TRBJ1-4; 11 bases match TRBD1. The CDR3 is 14 residues long. The J segment lost 8 bases and the V segment lost 3 bases, leaving 2 bases of the junction unmatched. The germline V gene encodes CDR1 KGHSH and CDR2 LQKENI. CDR3 in DNA: TGTGCCAGCTCACCGGGACAGGGGGTGGAAAAACTGTTTTTT. It is translated as CASSPGQGVEKLFF.

CDR3 nucleotides: TGTGCCAGAGAGGACGGAGGAACAGATACGCAGTATTTT. Amino acids: CAREDGGTDTQYF. V is TRBV2 and J is TRBJ2-3; D perhaps matches TRBD2 (5 bases). CDR1 and CDR2 (germline): SNHLY, FYNNEI. The CDR3 spans 13 residues. V lost 9 bases and J 3 bases, leaving 13 bases between the germline ends.

Written as DNA, the CDR3 is TGTGCCAGCAGCTTATACTCCGGGAACACTGAAGCTTTCTTT. It encodes CASSLYSGNTEAFF. The chain combines TRBV7-9 with TRBJ1-1; D gene ambiguous. V was clipped by 2 bases and J by 1 base, with 8 bases between them. CDR1 and CDR2 (germline): SEHNR, FQNEAQ (reference sequence). This CDR3 has 14 residues.